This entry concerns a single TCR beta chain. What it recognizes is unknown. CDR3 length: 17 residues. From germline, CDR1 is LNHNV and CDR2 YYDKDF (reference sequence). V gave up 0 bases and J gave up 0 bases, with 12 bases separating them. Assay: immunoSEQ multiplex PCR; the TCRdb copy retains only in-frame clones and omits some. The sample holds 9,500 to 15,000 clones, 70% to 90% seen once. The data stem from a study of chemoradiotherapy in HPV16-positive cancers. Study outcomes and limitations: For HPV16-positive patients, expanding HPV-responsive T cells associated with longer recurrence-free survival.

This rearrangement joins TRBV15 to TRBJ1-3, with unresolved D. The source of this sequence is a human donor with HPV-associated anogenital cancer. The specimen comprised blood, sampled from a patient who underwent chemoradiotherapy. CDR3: CATSRDLAGSSGNTIYF. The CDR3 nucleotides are TGTGCCACCAGCAGAGATTTGGCAGGATCCTCTGGAAACACCATATATTTT.